These T cell receptor beta chains were read from a single sample in a study of blood T cells in healthy people across ages. From the 5' RACE reads, TCRdb called clonotypes with MiXCR, one entry per CDR3 protein. This table has about 780,000 distinct CDR3 sequences, roughly 24% appearing once. This same sample was also part of a study on T cells of mothers and their children.

Input material: blood. The receptors originated from a boy aged 5-17 years in good health. Each CDR3 is given with its conserved first and last residue. A D gene is named only where the DNA matches it firmly. The listing skips clone size in some rows; elsewhere it reads once, few, many or a size class.

j_call: TRBJ2-7
clone_size: -
cdr3_length: 12
v_call: TRBV2
d_call: -
cdr3_nt: TGTGCCAGCAGTGAAATGGACTACGAGCAGTACTTC
cdr3_aa: CASSEMDYEQYF

j_call: TRBJ2-1
clone_size: -
cdr3_length: 14
v_call: TRBV7-8
d_call: -
cdr3_nt: TGTGCCAGCAGCTTAGATTGGGTATACAATGAGCAGTTCTTC
cdr3_aa: CASSLDWVYNEQFF

j_call: TRBJ2-6
clone_size: -
cdr3_length: 19
v_call: TRBV7-3
d_call: -
cdr3_nt: TGTGCCAGCAGCTTAGATGCTTGGGACATGGGGGCCGGGGCCAACGTCCTGACTTTC
cdr3_aa: CASSLDAWDMGAGANVLTF

j_call: TRBJ2-5
clone_size: -
cdr3_length: 15
v_call: TRBV6-6
d_call: TRBD2
cdr3_nt: TGTGCCAGCACTACCTCGGGACTAGCGGCGGAGACCCAGTACTTC
cdr3_aa: CASTTSGLAAETQYF

j_call: TRBJ2-7
clone_size: -
cdr3_length: 17
v_call: TRBV20-1
d_call: -
cdr3_nt: TGCAGTGCTAGAGATTCGGGCGGGGTCCAAAGCTCCTACGAGCAGTACTTC
cdr3_aa: CSARDSGGVQSSYEQYF

j_call: TRBJ1-1
clone_size: few
cdr3_length: 19
v_call: TRBV5-1
d_call: -
cdr3_nt: TGCGCCAGCAGCTCAGGGCTTGGTGTGACAGGATCACAGAACACTGAAGCTTTCTTT
cdr3_aa: CASSSGLGVTGSQNTEAFF

j_call: TRBJ2-4
clone_size: -
cdr3_length: 13
v_call: TRBV30
d_call: -
cdr3_nt: TGTGACTGGGACCGGGACGTACAAAACATTCAGTACTTC
cdr3_aa: CDWDRDVQNIQYF

j_call: TRBJ1-5
clone_size: -
cdr3_length: 15
v_call: TRBV9
d_call: -
cdr3_nt: TGTGCCAGCAGCGTTGGAATTACAGGCAATCAGCCCCAGCATTTT
cdr3_aa: CASSVGITGNQPQHF

j_call: TRBJ1-6
clone_size: -
cdr3_length: 14
v_call: TRBV6-5
d_call: -
cdr3_nt: TGTGCCAGCAGCATACAGGGCCGTAATTCACCCCTCCACTTT
cdr3_aa: CASSIQGRNSPLHF

j_call: TRBJ2-5
clone_size: -
cdr3_length: 15
v_call: TRBV13
d_call: -
cdr3_nt: TGTGCCGGCAGCTTACGCAACAGGGTGGAGGAGACCCAGTACTTC
cdr3_aa: CAGSLRNRVEETQYF

j_call: TRBJ1-5
clone_size: -
cdr3_length: 20
v_call: TRBV6-5
d_call: TRBD1
cdr3_nt: TGTGCCAGCAGTTACTCTTATCTGTCAGGGGGCCCAAATAGCAATCAGCCCCAGCATTTT
cdr3_aa: CASSYSYLSGGPNSNQPQHF

j_call: TRBJ1-1
clone_size: few
cdr3_length: 13
v_call: TRBV5-1
d_call: -
cdr3_nt: TGCGCCAGCAGCTTGGCCTGGGGGACTCTGGCTTTCTTT
cdr3_aa: CASSLAWGTLAFF

j_call: TRBJ1-2
clone_size: -
cdr3_length: 14
v_call: TRBV28
d_call: -
cdr3_nt: TGTGCCAGCAGTCAACCCGACAGGAACTATGGCTACACCTTC
cdr3_aa: CASSQPDRNYGYTF

j_call: TRBJ1-6
clone_size: -
cdr3_length: 16
v_call: TRBV9
d_call: -
cdr3_nt: TGTGCCAGCAGCGTCACAGATGTCTCCTATAATTCACCCCTCCACTTT
cdr3_aa: CASSVTDVSYNSPLHF

j_call: TRBJ2-3
clone_size: -
cdr3_length: 15
v_call: TRBV7-9
d_call: TRBD1
cdr3_nt: TGTGCCAGCAGCCGGACAGGCAACGAATTAGATACGCAGTATTTT
cdr3_aa: CASSRTGNELDTQYF

j_call: TRBJ2-5
clone_size: -
cdr3_length: 15
v_call: TRBV5-1
d_call: TRBD2
cdr3_nt: TGCGCCAGCAGCCCCCGAGTAGCGGGAGAGGGGACCCAGTACTTC
cdr3_aa: CASSPRVAGEGTQYF

j_call: TRBJ2-3
clone_size: -
cdr3_length: 15
v_call: TRBV10-3
d_call: -
cdr3_nt: TGTGCCATCAGTGAGTCGATACTTAAAGCGGCCACGCAGTATTTT
cdr3_aa: CAISESILKAATQYF

j_call: TRBJ2-7
clone_size: few
cdr3_length: 13
v_call: TRBV9
d_call: -
cdr3_nt: TGTGCCAGCAGCGTAGGCCCCCTGTACGAGCAGTACTTC
cdr3_aa: CASSVGPLYEQYF

j_call: TRBJ2-2
clone_size: -
cdr3_length: 14
v_call: TRBV29-1
d_call: TRBD2
cdr3_nt: TGCAGCGGGGGGGAGGGGCGCGGCACCGGGGAGCTGTTTTTT
cdr3_aa: CSGGEGRGTGELFF

j_call: TRBJ1-4
clone_size: -
cdr3_length: 18
v_call: TRBV7-2
d_call: TRBD1
cdr3_nt: TGTGCCAGCAGCTTATTGGACAGGGCCCTAGCAACTAATGAAAAACTGTTTTTT
cdr3_aa: CASSLLDRALATNEKLFF

j_call: TRBJ1-2
clone_size: few
cdr3_length: 16
v_call: TRBV7-8
d_call: -
cdr3_nt: TGTGCCAGCAGCTTGGTCCAGGCCCGGGGAAAGGGTGGCTACACCTTC
cdr3_aa: CASSLVQARGKGGYTF

j_call: TRBJ2-5
clone_size: -
cdr3_length: 14
v_call: TRBV23-1
d_call: -
cdr3_nt: TGCGCCAGCAGTCACATCCTGGAAGAGGAGACCCAGTACTTC
cdr3_aa: CASSHILEEETQYF

j_call: TRBJ2-2
clone_size: -
cdr3_length: 14
v_call: TRBV24-1
d_call: -
cdr3_nt: TGTGCCACCAGTAATTTTAATCCCACCGGGGAGCTGTTTTTT
cdr3_aa: CATSNFNPTGELFF

j_call: TRBJ1-2
clone_size: -
cdr3_length: 13
v_call: TRBV6-6
d_call: -
cdr3_nt: TGTGCCACCCGGATCGGGGTGTTAGATGGCTACACCTTC
cdr3_aa: CATRIGVLDGYTF

j_call: TRBJ1-1
clone_size: -
cdr3_length: 15
v_call: TRBV15
d_call: -
cdr3_nt: TGTACCACCAGCAGATCCCTAAGTGTGAACACTGAAGCTTTCTTT
cdr3_aa: CTTSRSLSVNTEAFF

j_call: TRBJ2-5
clone_size: -
cdr3_length: 16
v_call: TRBV7-2
d_call: -
cdr3_nt: TGTGCCAGCAGCTTAGACAGGGTCGGAGGGCCAGAGACCCAGTACTTC
cdr3_aa: CASSLDRVGGPETQYF

j_call: TRBJ2-7
clone_size: few
cdr3_length: 14
v_call: TRBV28
d_call: -
cdr3_nt: TGTGCCAGCAGAGGGGCAGGTACGGTCCACGAGCAGTACTTC
cdr3_aa: CASRGAGTVHEQYF

j_call: TRBJ2-2
clone_size: once
cdr3_length: 16
v_call: TRBV11-2
d_call: -
cdr3_nt: TGTGCCAGCAGTCCCAGGGGTCTTGAAAACACCGGGGAGCTGTTTTTT
cdr3_aa: CASSPRGLENTGELFF

j_call: TRBJ1-5
clone_size: -
cdr3_length: 17
v_call: TRBV2
d_call: -
cdr3_nt: TGTGCCAGCAGTGAGTGGGACACCATTCTTAGCAATCAGCCCCAGCATTTT
cdr3_aa: CASSEWDTILSNQPQHF

j_call: TRBJ1-2
clone_size: few
cdr3_length: 16
v_call: TRBV7-9
d_call: TRBD1
cdr3_nt: TGTGCCAGCAGCCCCGTGACAGGGGCGACTAACTATGGCTACACCTTC
cdr3_aa: CASSPVTGATNYGYTF

j_call: TRBJ1-5
clone_size: once
cdr3_length: 16
v_call: TRBV10-3
d_call: -
cdr3_nt: TGTGCCATCAGTGAGTCGTGGGGTTTAGGAAATCAGCCCCAGCATTTT
cdr3_aa: CAISESWGLGNQPQHF

j_call: TRBJ2-5
clone_size: few
cdr3_length: 12
v_call: TRBV5-1
d_call: -
cdr3_nt: TGCGCCAGCAGTATGGGAGTGAATGAGCAGTACTTC
cdr3_aa: CASSMGVNEQYF

j_call: TRBJ2-3
clone_size: -
cdr3_length: 18
v_call: TRBV7-2
d_call: TRBD2
cdr3_nt: TGTGCCAGCAGCTCCCCGTTTGTTGGCGGGGGAAGCACAGATACGCAGTATTTT
cdr3_aa: CASSSPFVGGGSTDTQYF

j_call: TRBJ2-1
clone_size: -
cdr3_length: 17
v_call: TRBV20-1
d_call: TRBD2
cdr3_nt: TGCAGTGCTAGATGGGCGGGGGGCTTCAGCTCCTACAATGAGCAGTTCTTC
cdr3_aa: CSARWAGGFSSYNEQFF

j_call: TRBJ1-2
clone_size: -
cdr3_length: 14
v_call: TRBV7-9
d_call: -
cdr3_nt: TGTGCCAGCAGTTGGGGGACGGATCCTTATGGCTACACCTTC
cdr3_aa: CASSWGTDPYGYTF